This T cell receptor beta chain was recovered during a study of blood T cell repertoires in COVID-19. Turning to the study itself: From the United States, Italy and Spain came samples of acute and convalescent COVID-19. T cells, B-cell-depleted T cells, or PBMCs provided the cDNA or gDNA that served as material.

CDR1 is SGHDT and CDR2 is YYEEEE in the germline V gene. Trimming took off 1 base at V and 8 bases at J, with 12 bases between the two ends. This CDR3 region has 13 residues. Original analysis: Nucleated cell counts were estimated from reference gene primer amplification. Repertoires were generated with immunoSEQ multiplex PCR, while TCRdb's copy carries only in-frame clones and drops some. Clonal size and the V and J genes are those of that table, whereas D and trimming came from the DNA. Of 95,000 to 150,000 clones listed, about nine tenths are singletons. Material for sequencing was peripheral blood. The chain has TRBV5-6 and TRBJ1-2; D gene unclear. The source of this sequence is a man aged 35 to 55 with acute or convalescent COVID-19. The CDR3: CASSLLPVSGYTF. The CDR3 DNA follows: TGTGCCAGCAGCTTGCTGCCGGTTTCGGGCTACACCTTC.